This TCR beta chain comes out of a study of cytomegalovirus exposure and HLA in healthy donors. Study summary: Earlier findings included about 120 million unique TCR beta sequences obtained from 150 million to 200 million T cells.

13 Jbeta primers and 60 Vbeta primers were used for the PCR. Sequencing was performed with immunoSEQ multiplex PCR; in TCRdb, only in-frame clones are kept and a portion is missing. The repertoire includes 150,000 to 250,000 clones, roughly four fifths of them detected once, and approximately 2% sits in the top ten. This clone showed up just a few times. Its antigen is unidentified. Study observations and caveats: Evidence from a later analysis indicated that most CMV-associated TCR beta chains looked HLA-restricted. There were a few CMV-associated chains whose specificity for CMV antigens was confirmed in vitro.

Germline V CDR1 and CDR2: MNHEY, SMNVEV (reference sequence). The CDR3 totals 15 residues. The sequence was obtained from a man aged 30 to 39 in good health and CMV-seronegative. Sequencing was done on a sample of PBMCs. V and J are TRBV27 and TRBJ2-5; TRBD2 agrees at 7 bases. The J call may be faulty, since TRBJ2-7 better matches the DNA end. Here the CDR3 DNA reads TGTGCCAGCAGGGGAGGGTTGGGGGTGCAGTACGAGCAGTACTTC. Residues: CASRGGLGVQYEQYF.